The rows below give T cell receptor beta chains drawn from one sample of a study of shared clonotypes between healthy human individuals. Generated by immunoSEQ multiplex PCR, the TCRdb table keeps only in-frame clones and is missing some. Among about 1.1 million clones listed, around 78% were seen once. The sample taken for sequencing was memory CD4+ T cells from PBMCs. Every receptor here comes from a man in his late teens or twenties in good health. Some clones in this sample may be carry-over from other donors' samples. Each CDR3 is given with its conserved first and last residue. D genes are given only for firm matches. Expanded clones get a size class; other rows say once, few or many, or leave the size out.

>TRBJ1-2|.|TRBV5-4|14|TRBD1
TGTGCCAGCAGCTTGGAGGGGACAGCCTATGGCTACACCTTC
CASSLEGTAYGYTF
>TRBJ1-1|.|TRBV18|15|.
TGTGCCAGCTCACCACTAAACCAGGGAGACACTGAAGCTTTCTTT
CASSPLNQGDTEAFF
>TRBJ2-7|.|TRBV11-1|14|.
TGTGCCAGCAGCTTCCGGTGGGAAACCTACGAGCAGTACTTC
CASSFRWETYEQYF
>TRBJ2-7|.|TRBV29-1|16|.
TGCAGCGTTGGGGGGGTAGCGAGACATAGCTCCTACGAGCAGTACTTC
CSVGGVARHSSYEQYF
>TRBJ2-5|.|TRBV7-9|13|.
TGTGCCAGCACCGGTTGGGGGCAAGAGACCCAGTACTTC
CASTGWGQETQYF
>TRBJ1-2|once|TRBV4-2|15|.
TGTGCCAGCAGCCAGCCCTACAGGGAGGTGAATGGCTACACCTTT
CASSQPYREVNGYTF
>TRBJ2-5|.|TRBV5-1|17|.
TGCGCCAGCAGCCCGAATGGGGCTAGCAATATGGGAGAGACCCAGTACTTC
CASSPNGASNMGETQYF
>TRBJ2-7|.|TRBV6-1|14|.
TGTGCCAGCAGTGAACGGTCACCCAACTACGAGCAGTACTTC
CASSERSPNYEQYF
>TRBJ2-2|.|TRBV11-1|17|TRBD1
TGTGCCAGCAGCTTAGCGCGACAGGGGGCGAACACCGGGGAGCTGTTTTTT
CASSLARQGANTGELFF
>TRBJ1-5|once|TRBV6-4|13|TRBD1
TGTGCCAGCAGTGTAGACAGGGCTCAGCCCCAGCATTTT
CASSVDRAQPQHF
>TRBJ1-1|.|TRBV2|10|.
TGTGCCAGTGCGTACACTGAAGCTTTCTTT
CASAYTEAFF
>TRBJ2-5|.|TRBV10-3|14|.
TGTGCCATCAGCGGATCAGGGGATTTGGAGACCCAGTACTTC
CAISGSGDLETQYF
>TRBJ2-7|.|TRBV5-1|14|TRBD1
TGCGCCAGCAGGGCCGGGACAGGTGCCTACGAGCAGTACTTC
CASRAGTGAYEQYF
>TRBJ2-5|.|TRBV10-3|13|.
TGTGCCATCAGAGGGGACGGACAAGAGACCCAGTACTTC
CAIRGDGQETQYF
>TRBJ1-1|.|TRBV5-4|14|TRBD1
TGTGCCAGCAGCTTATGGGGACAGCACTCTGAAGCTTTCTTT
CASSLWGQHSEAFF